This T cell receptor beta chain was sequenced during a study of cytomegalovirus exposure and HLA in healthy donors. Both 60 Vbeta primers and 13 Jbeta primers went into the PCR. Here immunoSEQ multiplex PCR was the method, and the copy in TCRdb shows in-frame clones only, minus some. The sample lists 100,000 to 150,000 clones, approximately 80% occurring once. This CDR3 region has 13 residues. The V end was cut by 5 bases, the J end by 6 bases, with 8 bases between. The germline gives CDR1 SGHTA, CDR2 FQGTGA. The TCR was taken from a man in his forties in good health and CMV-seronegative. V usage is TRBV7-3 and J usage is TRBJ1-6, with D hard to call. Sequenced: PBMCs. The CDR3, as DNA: TGTGCCAGCAGCCCCGGGTCTAATTCACCCCTCCACTTT. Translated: CASSPGSNSPLHF.